This T cell receptor (beta chain) was obtained from a study of blood T cell repertoires in COVID-19 (dated by TCRdb to the early 2020s). Study-level background: Samples covering the acute and convalescent phases of COVID-19 were provided by collaborators in the United States, Italy and Spain. The prospective study material was composed of cDNA or gDNA derived from T cells, B-cell-depleted T cells, or PBMCs. The sample metadata nearly always contained a de-identified subject ID, COVID-19 status, age in years and sex. The samples were drawn from two sources: the first 160 participants of the ongoing ImmuneRACE study, and 1,000 to 1,500 subjects contributed by 6 global collaborators. A freely available public database, intended as a resource for researchers studying the immune response to SARS-CoV-2, is where the repertoires were released. Where available, HLA class I and class II types were taken from metadata supplied by the sample provider and were not determined by assay-based typing. Subjects who had been exposed to COVID-19, were actively infected with it, or had recovered from it provided the deeply sampled blood TCRbeta repertoires that made up the dataset. What the authors observed across the whole study: The amount of clinical and demographic metadata varied by source and participant and was provided uncurated.

This clone appeared once. The antigen this receptor binds is unknown. The record has no base qualities; no much larger clone is one base away. There are 14 amino acids in the CDR3, from cysteine to phenylalanine inclusive. Just the 42-base CDR3 DNA is kept, in frame starting at base 1. V is trimmed back by 5 bases and J by 8 bases, and the junction contains 7 bases that no gene match accounts for. CDR1 SEHNR and CDR2 FQNEAQ were looked up in the germline V gene (reference sequence). One collaborating source in Seattle enrolled patients while the patients were actively infected and followed the patients over time throughout the course of disease. Collaborating institutions collected whole blood in K2EDTA tubes following their own protocols. For TCRbeta analysis, collaborators shipped samples as frozen whole blood, isolated PBMCs, or DNA extracted from either of those sample types. TCRbeta CDR3 regions were amplified from genomic DNA by means of the immunoSEQ Assay, a bias-controlled multiplex PCR. As for the authors' bioinformatics: The number of nucleated cells in each sample was estimated by amplification of reference gene primers within the assay. To quantify the absolute abundance of each unique TCRbeta CDR3 rearrangement, sequence reads were collapsed and filtered. Productive Simpson clonality was computed per sample as the square root of Simpson's diversity index over productive rearrangements. The immuneACCESS repertoire file appears here via TCRdb, limited to in-frame rearrangements. These files lack a portion of the clones; in checked studies, under half of the deficit traces to unresolved V genes, and the cause of the others is not known. D and trimming were read from the DNA, whereas the V and J calls and clone size are those reported in that table. Recorded for this sample are 200,000 to 250,000 clones; over 75% of them occurred a single time. The top ten constitute 2.4% of the sample.

Specimen: peripheral blood. The sequence came from a woman in her seventies with COVID-19, enrolled during active disease. Recombination connected TRBV7-9 to TRBJ1-1; 11 bases in the junction line up with TRBD1. In nucleotide form, the sequence is TGTGCCAGCAGCCCCGGGACAGGGGGTCTGGAAGCTTTCTTT. This gives the protein CASSPGTGGLEAFF. The entire variable domain, with the stretches around the CDR3 drawn from the reference TRBV7-9 and TRBJ1-1 proteins, is DTGVSQNPRHKITKRGQNVTFRCDPISEHNRLYWYRQTLGQGPEFLTYFQNEAQLEKSRLLSDRFSAERPKGSFSTLEIQRTEQGDSAMYLCASSPGTGGLEAFFGQGTRLTVV.